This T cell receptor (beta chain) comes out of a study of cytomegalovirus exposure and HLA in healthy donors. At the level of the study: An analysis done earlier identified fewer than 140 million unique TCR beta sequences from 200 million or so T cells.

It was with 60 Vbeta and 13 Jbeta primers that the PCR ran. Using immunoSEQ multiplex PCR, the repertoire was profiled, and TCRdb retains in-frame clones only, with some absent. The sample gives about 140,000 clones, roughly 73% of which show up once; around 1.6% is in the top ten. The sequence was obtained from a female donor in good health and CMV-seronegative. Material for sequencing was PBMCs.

CDR3 nucleotides: TGTGCCAGCAGCTTAATACCGGGAAGCACAGATACGCAGTATTTT. Translating gives CASSLIPGSTDTQYF. V gene TRBV7-3 combines with J gene TRBJ2-3, with a tentative D call TRBD2 (5 bases). V gave up 1 base and J gave up 0 bases, with 8 bases separating them. The germline V gene has CDR1 SGHTA and CDR2 FQGTGA. This CDR3 comprises 15 residues.